Each of the 14 T cell receptor beta chains below was sequenced from the same sample in a study of blood T cell repertoires in COVID-19. Only in-frame clones appear in the TCRdb table, and some are missing; sequencing was by immunoSEQ multiplex PCR. The sample contains 150,000 to 200,000 clones, roughly nine tenths of which appear only once. Source material: peripheral blood. The receptor source for this set is a man between 65 and 80 years old with active or convalescent COVID-19.

The chain combines TRBV29-1 with TRBJ1-2, with D possibly being TRBD1 (5 bases). The CDR3 consists of 11 residues. Germline CDR1 SQVTM, CDR2 ANQGSEA. Trimming cost V 4 bases and J 8 bases, with 11 bases left between them. CDR3 protein: CSVVGEGGYTF. CDR3 DNA: TGCAGCGTTGTCGGGGAGGGGGGCTACACCTTC.

The J gene is TRBJ2-5, the V gene TRBV11-2, with 8 bases identical to TRBD1. The CDR3 totals 14 residues. Per germline, CDR1 SGHAT and CDR2 FQNNGV. V was clipped by 8 bases and J by 5 bases; unmatched bases: 10. For the CDR3, the DNA is TGTGCCAGCCAACCCGCAGGGGGCCTTGAGACCCAGTACTTC. Translating it yields CASQPAGGLETQYF.

A note on this clone: The junction departs from the called germline gene at one end, perhaps through a read error. This chain connects TRBV19 to TRBJ1-4, with D possibly being TRBD1 (6 bases). The CDR3 is 16 amino acids. Germline lookup yields CDR1 LNHDA and CDR2 SQIVND (reference sequence). The CDR3 is CASSISGQQGNGKLFF. The CDR3 nucleotides read TGTGCCAGTAGTATAAGCGGCCAACAGGGAAATGGAAAACTGTTTTTT.

The V and J genes are TRBV6-2 or TRBV6-3 and TRBJ1-6; D might be TRBD1 (6 bases). The V gene's germline CDR1 is MNHEY and CDR2 SVGEGT. V lost 0 bases and J 18 bases, leaving 21 bases between the germline ends. The CDR3 has 15 amino acids. Here the CDR3 reads CASSYSTGHSSVYHF. For the CDR3, the DNA is TGTGCCAGCAGTTACTCGACGGGACACAGTAGCGTTTACCACTTT.

Points on this clone: The sample has other DNA sequences that encode this CDR3 too. The chain couples TRBV20-1 to TRBJ2-7, with TRBD1 as a possible D gene (5 bases). This CDR3 comprises 11 residues. The V gene lost 3 bases and the J gene lost 3 bases, with 6 bases spanning the gap. Germline V gene sequence: CDR1 DFQATT, CDR2 SNEGSKA (reference sequence). DNA for the CDR3: TGCAGTGCTAGCCAGGGCTACGAGCAGTACTTC. Translating gives CSASQGYEQYF.

The rearrangement links TRBV25-1 to TRBJ1-2; D gene unclear. Per the germline V gene, CDR1 is MGHDK and CDR2 is SYGVNS. The CDR3 sequence is 11 residues long. The ends were cut back, 7 bases at V and 4 bases at J, with 7 bases in the middle. The CDR3 region is CASTLSYGYTF. DNA for the CDR3: TGTGCCAGCACCTTGAGCTATGGCTACACCTTC.

This chain's CDR3 is CASSLVSNEQFF. Written as DNA, the CDR3 is TGTGCCAGCAGCTTAGTGTCGAATGAGCAGTTCTTC. This rearrangement joins TRBV7-2 to TRBJ2-1; D not resolved. Trimming took 1 base from V and 7 from J, leaving 5 bases between them. This CDR3 comprises 12 residues. CDR1 is SGHTA, CDR2 FQGNSA, per germline.

In the case of this clone: Other DNA sequences in the same sample also yield this CDR3. The rearrangement uses TRBV5-6 and TRBJ2-1; perhaps TRBD1 as D (5 bases). Between the trimmed V and J ends, which lost 5 bases and 9 bases, there was a span of 18 bases. The CDR3 has 14 amino acids. Germline loops: CDR1 SGHDT, CDR2 YYEEEE. The CDR3, as DNA: TGTGCCAGCAGGCGAGGTGTAGGGGCGCCTGAGCAGTTCTTC. It yields the protein CASRRGVGAPEQFF.

This clone was seen once. The chain recombines TRBV10-1 with TRBJ2-7, with D possibly TRBD1 on 5 matching bases. Germline CDR1 WNHNN, CDR2 SYGVQD (reference sequence). CDR3 size: 13 residues. The V end was cut by 4 bases, the J end by 4 bases, with 11 bases between. The CDR3 sequence is CASSGLQGYEQYF. CDR3 in DNA: TGCGCCAGCAGTGGACTTCAGGGATACGAGCAGTACTTC.

This sequence joins TRBV5-4 and TRBJ1-6, with D perhaps matching TRBD1 (6 bases). V was clipped by 0 bases and J by 5 bases, with 15 bases between them. This CDR3 spans 17 amino acids. From germline, CDR1 is SGHNT and CDR2 YYREEE (reference sequence). CDR3 sequence: CASSLGQGTANNSPLHF. The CDR3 DNA follows: TGTGCCAGCAGCTTGGGGCAGGGGACGGCCAATAATTCACCCCTCCACTTT.

The rearrangement links TRBV2 to TRBJ1-2; 8 bases align to TRBD1. Germline CDR1 SNHLY, CDR2 FYNNEI. This CDR3 is built from 12 residues. The V segment lost 3 bases and the J segment 12 bases; nucleotides outside the gene matches: 6. CDR3 nucleotide sequence: TGTGCCAGCAGTGACCGGGACAGGAGTGACACCTTC. Translated: CASSDRDRSDTF.

The CDR3 nucleotides read TGTGCCAGCAGTTACGGTTTGGCGGGTGAAAAACTGTTTTTT. This gives the protein CASSYGLAGEKLFF. This chain links TRBV6-5 with TRBJ1-4; no clear D. The CDR3 is made up of 14 amino acids. The V gene's germline CDR1 is MNHEY and CDR2 SVGAGI. Between the trimmed V and J ends, which lost 2 bases and 7 bases, there was a span of 11 bases.

The chain employs TRBV2 and TRBJ1-2; D not certain. Germline V gene lookup returns CDR1 SNHLY and CDR2 FYNNEI. Trimming left V 7 bases short and J 3 bases short, with 6 bases between. CDR3 length: 11 amino acids. The CDR3 region is CASTADYGYTF. CDR3 nucleotides: TGTGCCAGCACTGCGGACTATGGCTACACCTTC.

Here the CDR3 reads CASSFRLAGTTDTQYF. CDR3 sequence (DNA): TGTGCCAGCAGCTTCCGTCTAGCGGGGACCACAGATACGCAGTATTTT. The V call is TRBV5-4, the J call TRBJ2-3; 9 bases align to TRBD2. CDR3 size: 16 residues. After removal of 2 bases from V and 2 bases from J, the junction contained 6 bases not matched to a gene. In germline, CDR1 is SGHNT, CDR2 YYREEE (reference sequence). Supplemented by reference TRBV5-4 and TRBJ2-3, the full variable domain reads ETGVTQSPTHLIKTRGQQVTLRCSSQSGHNTVSWYQQALGQGPQFIFQYYREEENGRGNFPPRFSGLQFPNYSSELNVNALELDDSALYLCASSFRLAGTTDTQYFGPGTRLTVL.